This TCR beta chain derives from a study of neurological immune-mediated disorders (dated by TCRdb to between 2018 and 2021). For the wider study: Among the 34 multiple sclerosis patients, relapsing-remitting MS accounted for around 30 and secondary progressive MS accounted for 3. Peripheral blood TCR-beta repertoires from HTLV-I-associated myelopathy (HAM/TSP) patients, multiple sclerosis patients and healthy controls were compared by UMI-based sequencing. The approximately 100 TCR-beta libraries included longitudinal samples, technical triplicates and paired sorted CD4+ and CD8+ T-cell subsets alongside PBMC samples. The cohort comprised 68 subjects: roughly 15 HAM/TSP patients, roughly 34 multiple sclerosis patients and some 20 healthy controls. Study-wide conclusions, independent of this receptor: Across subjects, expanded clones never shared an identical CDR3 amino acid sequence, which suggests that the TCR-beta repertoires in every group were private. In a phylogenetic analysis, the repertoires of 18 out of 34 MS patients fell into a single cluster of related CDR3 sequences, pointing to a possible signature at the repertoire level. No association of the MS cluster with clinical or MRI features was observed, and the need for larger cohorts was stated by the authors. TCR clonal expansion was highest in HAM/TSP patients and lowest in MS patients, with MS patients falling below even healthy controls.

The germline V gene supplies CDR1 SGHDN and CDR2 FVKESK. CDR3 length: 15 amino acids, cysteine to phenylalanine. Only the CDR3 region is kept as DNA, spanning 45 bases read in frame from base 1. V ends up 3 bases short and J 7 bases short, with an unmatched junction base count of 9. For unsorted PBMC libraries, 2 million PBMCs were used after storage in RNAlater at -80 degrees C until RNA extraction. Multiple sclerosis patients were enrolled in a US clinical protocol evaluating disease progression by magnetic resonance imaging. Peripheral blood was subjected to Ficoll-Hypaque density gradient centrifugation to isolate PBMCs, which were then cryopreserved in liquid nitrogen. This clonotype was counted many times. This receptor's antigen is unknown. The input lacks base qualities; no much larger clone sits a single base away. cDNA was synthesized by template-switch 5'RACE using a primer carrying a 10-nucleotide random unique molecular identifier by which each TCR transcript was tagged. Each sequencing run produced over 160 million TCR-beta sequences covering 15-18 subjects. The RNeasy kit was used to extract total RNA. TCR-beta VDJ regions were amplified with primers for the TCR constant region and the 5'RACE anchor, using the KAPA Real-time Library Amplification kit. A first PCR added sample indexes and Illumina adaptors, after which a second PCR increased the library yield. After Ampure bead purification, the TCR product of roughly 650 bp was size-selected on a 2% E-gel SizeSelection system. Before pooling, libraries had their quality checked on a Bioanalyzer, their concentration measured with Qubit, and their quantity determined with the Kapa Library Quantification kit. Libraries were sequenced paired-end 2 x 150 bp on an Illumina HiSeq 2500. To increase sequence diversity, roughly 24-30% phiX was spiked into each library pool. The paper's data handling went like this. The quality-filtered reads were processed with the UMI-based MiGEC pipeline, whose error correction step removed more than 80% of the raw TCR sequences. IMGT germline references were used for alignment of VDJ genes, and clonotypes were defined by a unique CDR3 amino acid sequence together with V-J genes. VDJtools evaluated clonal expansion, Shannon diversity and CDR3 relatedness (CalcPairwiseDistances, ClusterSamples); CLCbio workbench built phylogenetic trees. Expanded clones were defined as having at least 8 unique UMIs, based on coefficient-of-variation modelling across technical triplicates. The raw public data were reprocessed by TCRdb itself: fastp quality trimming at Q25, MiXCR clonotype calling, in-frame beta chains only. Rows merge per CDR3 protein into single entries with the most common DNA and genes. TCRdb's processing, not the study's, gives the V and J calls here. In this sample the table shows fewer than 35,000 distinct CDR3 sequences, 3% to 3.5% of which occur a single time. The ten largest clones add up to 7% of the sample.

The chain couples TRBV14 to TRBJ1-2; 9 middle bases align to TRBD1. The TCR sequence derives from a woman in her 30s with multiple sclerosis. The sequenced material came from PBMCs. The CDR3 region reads CASSQRVQGAAGYTF. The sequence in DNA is TGTGCCAGCAGCCAGCGAGTACAGGGGGCGGCTGGCTACACCTTC.